This record concerns one T cell receptor beta chain sequence. Its specificity is not known. This record comes from a study of monozygotic twins with inflammatory bowel disease. TCRdb re-called the 5' RACE reads; every CDR3 protein appears as one record, without DNA. Its table lists roughly 160,000 distinct CDR3 sequences. Whole-study findings and limits: Versus healthy twins, IBD patients showed fewer clonotypes shared with others, especially with disease activity.

In germline, CDR1 is MNHEY, CDR2 SVGEGT. The CDR3 covers 14 residues. Sampling involved one blood draw (2.5 ml) for every donor. The TCR was taken from a human donor with ulcerative colitis or Crohn's disease, or a healthy co-twin of an affected twin (not recorded which). Sample: blood. The V gene is TRBV6-2 or TRBV6-3, the J gene TRBJ2-1; absent DNA, TCRdb's TRBD2 call cannot be checked. This chain's CDR3 is CASSYSGGAQEQFF.